This T cell receptor (beta chain) was documented in a study of blood T cells in healthy people across ages. Study-wide results and caveats: Using unsorted PBMCs precluded a conclusive naive versus antigen-experienced comparison. There were more naive CD4+ cells and higher diversity in long-lived donors than in aged donors. A strong correlation between TCR beta diversity and naive T cell percentage was seen.

Of note for this clonotype: Its antigen is not known.

Using a J-beta primer mix together with a sample-barcoded 5' primer, a second PCR was run for roughly 7 to 11 cycles. TCRdb re-analysed the 5' RACE reads in MiXCR, keeping a single row per CDR3 protein. The sample holds some 1.5 million distinct CDR3 sequences, 28% seen once. CDR3 length: 14 amino acids. V was trimmed by 7 bases and J by 1 base, leaving 13 bases between them. The receptor was derived from a woman in her 30s in good health. The chain has TRBV12-3 or TRBV12-4 and TRBJ2-5, with unresolved D. Sequencing was done on a sample of blood. The CDR3 region has the DNA TGTGCCAGCACCTCGGGCATACCCCAAGAGACCCAGTACTTC. Its protein product is CASTSGIPQETQYF.